This TCR beta chain originates from a study of cytomegalovirus exposure and HLA in healthy donors. Findings and limits, study-wide: The investigators catalogued 180 or so TCR beta chains as cytomegalovirus-associated. In a later analysis, most CMV-associated TCR beta chains appeared HLA-restricted. In a later analysis, TCR beta V- and J-gene trimming showed a link to a missense DCLRE1C variant.

Donors were nominally healthy when sampled, though unrecorded immune exposures were likely. This clone was observed once. The antigen is not known. The V and J ends lost 2 bases and 1 base respectively, with 11 bases between them. The CDR3 has 15 amino acids. Germline V gene lookup returns CDR1 SGHTA and CDR2 FQGNSA. 60 Vbeta and 13 Jbeta primers were used in PCR. Some clones are missing from TCRdb's copy, which holds only in-frame ones; the method was immunoSEQ multiplex PCR. The table shows roughly 200,000 clones, with 60% to 85% occurring only once. The TCR comes from a middle-aged man in good health and CMV-seronegative. The V call is TRBV7-2, the J call TRBJ2-5; D possibly corresponds to TRBD2 (6 bases). The specimen was PBMCs. CDR3 sequence reads: CASSLRGLFQETQYF. CDR3 DNA: TGTGCCAGCAGCTTACGGGGACTTTTCCAAGAGACCCAGTACTTC.